The next 17 T cell receptor beta chains were all read from a single sample in a study of T-cell memory formation after mild COVID-19. MiXCR, applied by TCRdb to the 5' RACE reads, yields one record per CDR3 protein. Among about 210,000 distinct CDR3 sequences listed, 8% to 11% were seen once. The sequenced sample was PBMCs or a T cell subset sorted from them (not recorded which). Receptor source: a man between 18 and 35 years old who had mild COVID-19 (a few samples of this study predate the infection). Cell type and time point are not known.

The chain links TRBV4-1 to TRBJ2-6; weak D call: TRBD2 (5 bases). This CDR3 contains 18 residues. Germline V CDR1 and CDR2: MGHRA, YSYEKL. V lost 8 bases and J 0 bases, leaving 20 bases between the germline ends. The CDR3 DNA reads TGCGCCAGCGCCGGAGGCACACTTAAGGACTCTGGGGCCAACGTCCTGACTTTC. Translation: CASAGGTLKDSGANVLTF.

This clonotype was seen more than once but under ten times. The chain recombines TRBV27 with TRBJ1-2; the D is unclear. Germline values: CDR1 MNHEY, CDR2 SMNVEV (reference sequence). Between the trimmed V and J ends, which lost 4 bases and 0 bases, there was a span of 21 bases. The CDR3 is 18 amino acids. The CDR3 reads CASSSHWTDATTNYGYTF. The CDR3 DNA reads as TGTGCCAGCAGTTCCCACTGGACGGACGCGACAACTAACTATGGCTACACCTTC.

The chain uses TRBV9 and TRBJ1-2; the D gene is possibly TRBD1 (6 bases). Germline V gene sequence: CDR1 SGDLS, CDR2 YYNGEE. The CDR3 loop spans 15 amino acids. Trimming took 0 bases from V and 4 from J, leaving 13 bases between them. CDR3 in DNA: TGTGCCAGCAGCGTAGCTACAGGGCAATCCTATGGCTACACCTTC. Its protein product is CASSVATGQSYGYTF.

Only a few counts were recorded for this clonotype. This rearrangement joins TRBV12-3 or TRBV12-4 to TRBJ2-2; the D call may be TRBD1 or TRBD2 (6 bases each). The CDR3 has 17 residues. V was shortened by 6 bases and J by 2 bases, with 19 bases between the two germline ends. Here the CDR3 reads CASRGLTGGLNTGELFF. CDR3 DNA sequence: TGTGCCAGCAGGGGTCTGACAGGCGGACTAAACACCGGGGAGCTGTTTTTT.

The sample holds a few counts of this clonotype. The chain has TRBV7-8 and TRBJ2-7; D unclear. CDR1 is SGHVS, CDR2 FQNEAQ, per germline. V lost 3 bases, J lost 4 bases, and 10 bases lay in between. The CDR3 totals 13 residues. The CDR3 sequence: CASSFLEAYEQYV. In DNA, the CDR3 is TGTGCCAGCAGCTTCCTAGAAGCGTACGAGCAGTACGTC.

This rearrangement joins TRBV7-2 to TRBJ1-1, with a tentative D call TRBD1 (6 bases). Trimming left V 4 bases short and J 2 bases short, with 14 bases between. Germline CDR1 reads SGHTA; CDR2 reads FQGNSA. This CDR3 contains 15 residues. The CDR3 is CASSWGGGANTEAFF. The DNA for the CDR3 is TGTGCCAGCAGCTGGGGAGGGGGTGCCAACACTGAAGCTTTCTTT.

In its sample, this clonotype was seen many times. This chain connects TRBV4-2 to TRBJ2-4; 9 nucleotides align to TRBD1. CDR3 length equals 17 residues. With V trimmed by 1 base and J by 4 bases, 8 bases remained unmatched. Per germline, CDR1 LGHNA and CDR2 YNFKEQ. CDR3 sequence (DNA): TGTGCCAGCAGCCAAGGGGGGAACAGGGGGCAGAAAAACATTCAGTACTTC. Amino acids: CASSQGGNRGQKNIQYF.

This clonotype was found a few times. Sequence at one end of the junction differs from germline and may be a read error. The chain is built from TRBV4-3 and TRBJ2-1; the match to TRBD2 covers 8 bases. Germline lookup yields CDR1 LGHNA and CDR2 YSLEER. CDR3 length equals 16 residues. In DNA, the CDR3 is TGCGCCAGCAGCCAAGAGACGGGGAGGGGCGGGGGGCCGGTTGTCTTC. Translated, it gives CASSQETGRGGGPVVF.

The chain employs TRBV7-9 and TRBJ2-1, with D possibly being TRBD1 (7 bases). From germline, CDR1 is SEHNR and CDR2 FQNEAQ (reference sequence). The CDR3 has 16 residues. Between the trimmed V and J ends, which lost 4 bases and 0 bases, there was a span of 13 bases. The CDR3 is CASSSAGGSSYNEQFF. CDR3 DNA sequence: TGTGCCAGCAGCTCAGCAGGGGGGAGCTCCTACAATGAGCAGTTCTTC. Full variable domain (rest looked up from reference TRBV7-9 and TRBJ2-1): DTGVSQNPRHKITKRGQNVTFRCDPISEHNRLYWYRQTLGQGPEFLTYFQNEAQLEKSRLLSDRFSAERPKGSFSTLEIQRTEQGDSAMYLCASSSAGGSSYNEQFFGPGTRLTVL.

The J gene is TRBJ1-1, the V gene TRBV20-1; D unresolved. The CDR3 contains 12 residues. Germline V gene sequence: CDR1 DFQATT, CDR2 SNEGSKA (reference sequence). Trimming took 0 bases from V and 6 from J, leaving 8 bases between them. The CDR3 sequence is CSARDGRPEAFF. The CDR3, as DNA: TGCAGTGCTAGAGATGGGAGGCCTGAAGCTTTCTTT.

This clonotype was picked up a small number of times. The rearrangement joins TRBV28 to TRBJ2-7; possibly TRBD1 or TRBD2 for D (5 bases each). The CDR3 covers 12 residues. V lost 8 bases and J lost 4, with 12 bases in between. The germline V gene has CDR1 MDHEN and CDR2 SYDVKM. CDR3 protein: CASPFGAYEQYV. The DNA for the CDR3 is TGTGCCAGCCCGTTCGGGGCGTACGAGCAGTACGTC.

This clonotype was counted at least ten times. This chain joins TRBV27 and TRBJ2-7; 8 nucleotides align to TRBD2. Unmatched junction bases numbered 7, after V lost 4 bases and J lost 2 bases. CDR1 is MNHEY, CDR2 SMNVEV, per germline (reference sequence). The CDR3 consists of 15 residues. DNA for the CDR3: TGTGCCAGCAGTTCCAACGGGGGGGCCCCCTACGAGCAGTACGTC. This encodes CASSSNGGAPYEQYV.

This clonotype appeared a few times. The V and J genes are TRBV5-6 and TRBJ2-1, with 9 bases that match TRBD2. Germline V gene sequence: CDR1 SGHDT, CDR2 YYEEEE. The CDR3 has 19 amino acids. The ends lost 1 base at V and 4 bases at J; junction bases unmatched: 15. The CDR3 nucleotides are TGTGCCAGCAGCTTGATTTGGGGTAGTAGCGGGGGCACATACAATGAGCAGTTCTTC. Translated: CASSLIWGSSGGTYNEQFF.

This chain connects TRBV5-5 to TRBJ1-5; D is ambiguous. The V gene's germline CDR1 is SGHKS and CDR2 YYEKEE (reference sequence). The CDR3 has 15 amino acids. V was pared by 0 bases and J by 3 bases, with 10 bases between. The CDR3 spells CASSLAIPFNQPQHF. The DNA for the CDR3 is TGTGCCAGCAGCTTGGCAATCCCTTTCAATCAGCCCCAGCATTTT.

This clonotype was counted a few times. V gene TRBV20-1 combines with J gene TRBJ1-2; 9 bases are shared with TRBD1. This CDR3 region has 15 residues. Germline CDR1 and CDR2: DFQATT and SNEGSKA (reference sequence). CDR3 amino acids: CRPSDRGDLNYGYTF. CDR3 sequence (DNA): TGCAGACCCTCGGACAGGGGCGATCTCAACTATGGCTACACCTTC.

This clonotype was seen only a few times. This chain connects TRBV24-1 to TRBJ2-7; 7 bases line up with TRBD1. The CDR3 has 15 amino acids. Germline CDR1 and CDR2: KGHDR and SFDVKD. Unmatched junction bases numbered 5, after V lost 4 bases and J lost 0 bases. In nucleotides, the CDR3 is TGTGCCACCAGTGAGAGGGACAGCATCTCCTACGAGCAGTACGTC. Translated, it gives CATSERDSISYEQYV.

This chain uses TRBV20-1 with TRBJ1-1, with 7 bases that match TRBD1. V shed 6 bases and J 3 bases; nucleotides not matched to a gene: 10. The CDR3 totals 14 residues. From germline, CDR1 is DFQATT and CDR2 SNEGSKA (reference sequence). CDR3 sequence: CSARITGDDTEAFF. The CDR3 DNA sequence: TGCAGTGCCCGGATTACAGGGGACGACACTGAAGCTTTCTTT.